The sequence of this TCR beta chain was determined in a study of cytomegalovirus exposure and HLA in healthy donors. The study ran its PCR with 60 Vbeta and 13 Jbeta primers. Here immunoSEQ multiplex PCR was the method, and the copy in TCRdb shows in-frame clones only, minus some. The sample includes some 64,000 clones, around 89% of them seen just once. Looked up from germline, CDR1 is PRHDT and CDR2 is FYEKMQ (reference sequence). The trim removed 5 bases at V and 8 bases at J, leaving 5 bases unmatched. The length of the CDR3 is 12 residues. This receptor was taken from a man aged 25 to 40 in good health and CMV-seropositive. Sequencing was performed on PBMCs. This chain connects TRBV13 to TRBJ1-2, with TRBD1 identical over 7 bases. CDR3 amino acids: CASSVQGEGYTF. CDR3 DNA: TGTGCCAGCAGCGTCCAGGGGGAGGGCTACACCTTC.